This T cell receptor beta chain was obtained from a study of regulatory and conventional T cells in RAG deficiency. The study, taken as a whole, reports: Control T-cell subsets had markedly higher Shannon entropy and lower Simpson indices than RAG-deficient patients.

The CDR3 runs to 15 residues. From germline, CDR1 is SEHNR and CDR2 FQNEAQ (reference sequence). V lost 4 bases to trimming and J lost 7 bases; unmatched junction nucleotides: 8. The protocol was immunoSEQ multiplex PCR, while the TCRdb copy is restricted to in-frame clones and leaves out a portion. Among fewer than 40,000 clones, about 96% were seen once, and the ten largest hold approximately 0.35%. Blood CD4+ CD25-low CD127-high conventional T cells supplied the genomic DNA template. About this clone: Its specificity is unknown.

These data were also reused for a study on regulatory T cells. As that study records: The PCR used 52 TRBV and 13 TRBJ primers.

Sequencing was performed on CD25- CD4+ T cells sorted from blood. This receptor was taken from a human donor in good health. The V call is TRBV7-9, the J call TRBJ2-2; 8 bases are a match to TRBD1. The CDR3 bases are TGTGCCAGCAGCTACGCGACAGGGGTAGTCGGGGAGCTGTTTTTT. As protein: CASSYATGVVGELFF.